This note documents a single T cell receptor beta chain sequence. What it binds is not known. The data derive from a study of cytomegalovirus exposure and HLA in healthy donors. Study-level points and caveats: Later findings reportedly placed an Asian-associated ancestry cluster below the approximately 670-donor mean for N-insertions. CMV serostatus alone was available as immune exposure information. TCR beta sequences numbering over 15,000 were associated with HLA alleles at 0.05 false discovery rate in a later analysis.

With 60 Vbeta and 13 Jbeta primers, the PCR was carried out. Repertoires were generated with immunoSEQ multiplex PCR, while TCRdb's copy carries only in-frame clones and drops some. Of 150,000 to 200,000 clones in the sample, around 90% were seen once. There are 13 residues in the CDR3. Germline V gene lookup returns CDR1 SGHDN and CDR2 FVKESK. V dropped 2 bases and J dropped 4 bases, with 8 bases sitting between them. This sequence joins TRBV14 and TRBJ1-2; D is undetermined. The source of this sequence is a woman under 30 in good health and CMV-seronegative. Source material: PBMCs. In DNA, the CDR3 is TGTGCCAGCAGCCAACGGAGAGCCTATGGCTACACCTTC. Protein sequence: CASSQRRAYGYTF. Combining the CDR3 with reference TRBV14 and TRBJ1-2 gives the whole variable domain EAGVTQFPSHSVIEKGQTVTLRCDPISGHDNLYWYRRVMGKEIKFLLHFVKESKQDESGMPNNRFLAERTGGTYSTLKVQPAELEDSGVYFCASSQRRAYGYTFGSGTRLTVV.